The 13 T cell receptor beta chains presented below share a single source sample, sequenced in a study of shared clonotypes between healthy human individuals (dated by TCRdb to about 2020). Receptors were amplified or captured by the immunoSEQ multiplex PCR assay. The table comes from immuneACCESS by way of TCRdb, which keeps in-frame sequences with V and J called. Part of the clones is missing from these tables; in studies checked, under half for an unresolved V gene and the rest for unknown reasons. The sample records 520,000 or so clones, around 79% of which are singletons. The top ten constitute under 15% of the sample. Source material: PBMCs. These TCRs come from a woman in her 40s in good health. Some clones in this sample may be carry-over from other donors' samples.

The V and J genes are TRBV28 and TRBJ2-7; D not resolved. The V gene lost 6 bases and the J gene lost 7 bases, with 10 bases spanning the gap. From germline, CDR1 is MDHEN and CDR2 SYDVKM. The length of the CDR3 is 11 residues. The CDR3 coding sequence is TGTGCCAGCAGAGCTCCAGGTGAGCAGTACTTC. Amino acid sequence: CASRAPGEQYF. Together with reference TRBV28 and TRBJ2-7, the CDR3 gives the full variable domain: DVKVTQSSRYLVKRTGEKVFLECVQDMDHENMFWYRQDPGLGLRLIYFSYDVKMKEKGDIPEGYSVSREKKERFSLILESASTNQTSMYLCASRAPGEQYFGPGTRLTVT.

The chain couples TRBV5-1 to TRBJ2-3, with D unclear. Germline V lookup: CDR1 SGHRS, CDR2 YFSETQ. This CDR3 is 11 amino acids long. With 5 bases removed from V and 5 bases from J, the gap between germline ends came to 6 bases. Here the CDR3 DNA reads TGCGCCAGCAGGGTTGGAGATACGCAGTATTTT. This codes for CASRVGDTQYF.

The chain uses TRBV7-9 and TRBJ1-2, with 8 positions matching TRBD1. This CDR3 contains 12 residues. CDR1 is SEHNR, CDR2 FQNEAQ, per germline (reference sequence). V was pared by 5 bases and J by 7 bases, with 3 bases of the junction left unmatched. CDR3 protein: CASSQDRGGYTF. In DNA, the CDR3 is TGTGCCAGCAGCCAAGACAGGGGTGGCTACACCTTC.

This sequence joins TRBV5-6 and TRBJ2-3; 9 bases are a match to TRBD2. This CDR3 spans 16 amino acids. V gave up 4 bases and J gave up 0 bases; unmatched junction bases: 6. Germline values: CDR1 SGHDT, CDR2 YYEEEE. CDR3 nucleotides: TGTGCCAGCAGCCTAAGACTAGCGGTTAGCACAGATACGCAGTATTTT. Translating it yields CASSLRLAVSTDTQYF.

The V and J genes are TRBV15 and TRBJ2-7; TRBD1 matches at 7 bases. The CDR3 covers 14 residues. Germline lookup yields CDR1 LNHNV and CDR2 YYDKDF (reference sequence). With 1 base clipped from V and 7 bases from J, the junction kept 7 bases outside the gene matches. Here the CDR3 DNA reads TGTGCCACCAGCAGAGGAGGGGGCCCGGGGGAGCAGTACTTC. This sequence encodes CATSRGGGPGEQYF.

This rearrangement joins TRBV25-1 to TRBJ1-4; 10 nucleotides line up with TRBD1. The junction had 7 bases not matched to a gene; V was cut back by 8 bases and J by 4 bases. This CDR3 is 15 amino acids long. Germline V gene sequence: CDR1 MGHDK, CDR2 SYGVNS. The CDR3 protein is CASGLTGGDNEKLFF. The CDR3 coding sequence is TGTGCCAGCGGCCTGACAGGGGGCGATAATGAAAAACTGTTTTTT.

The chain employs TRBV30 and TRBJ2-7; no clear D gene. The CDR3 extends over 16 amino acids. CDR1 is GTSNPN, CDR2 SVGIG, per germline (reference sequence). Trimming took 0 bases from V and 6 from J, leaving 21 bases between them. CDR3 nucleotide sequence: TGTGCCTGGAGTGTACAGAGCACGGCTTTTAGGGTCGAGCAGTACTTC. This translates into CAWSVQSTAFRVEQYF.

The table lists this clone with a count of one. V is TRBV11-2 and J is TRBJ2-1; the match to TRBD2 covers 9 bases. There are 16 residues in the CDR3. With V trimmed by 1 base and J by 2 bases, 3 bases remained unmatched. Germline V lookup: CDR1 SGHAT, CDR2 FQNNGV. Here the CDR3 DNA reads TGTGCCAGCAGCTTAGTGGCGGGAGGGGCCTACAATGAGCAGTTCTTC. Translating gives CASSLVAGGAYNEQFF.

This chain uses TRBV30 with TRBJ1-2, with D uncertain. Germline V gene data show CDR1 as GTSNPN and CDR2 as SVGIG (reference sequence). The CDR3 is made up of 12 amino acids. V shed 5 bases and J shed 5 bases, with 12 bases lying between them. This chain's CDR3 is CAWETGIYGYTF. In DNA, the CDR3 is TGTGCCTGGGAGACGGGGATATATGGCTACACCTTC.

This chain connects TRBV2 to TRBJ2-3; 7 nucleotides match TRBD2. The length of the CDR3 is 14 residues. V lost 8 bases, J lost 5 bases, and 10 bases stayed unmatched. The germline V gene has CDR1 SNHLY and CDR2 FYNNEI. CDR3 DNA sequence: TGTGCCAGCTGTGGGAGGGAGGCCGGAGATACGCAGTATTTT. The encoded protein is CASCGREAGDTQYF.

In regard to this clone: Additional DNA sequences in this sample encode the identical CDR3. For the CDR3, the DNA is TGCGCCAGCAGCTTAGGGGGTAACTATGGCTACACCTTC. This encodes CASSLGGNYGYTF. The rearrangement uses TRBV5-1 and TRBJ1-2, with D possibly TRBD1 on 6 matching bases. Trimming cost V 2 bases and J 1 base, with 6 bases left between them. The CDR3 extends over 13 amino acids. Looked up from germline, CDR1 is SGHRS and CDR2 is YFSETQ.

The chain uses TRBV5-1 and TRBJ1-1, with 11 bases lining up with TRBD1. V lost 4 bases, J lost 5 bases, and 7 bases stayed unmatched. The V gene's germline CDR1 is SGHRS and CDR2 YFSETQ. The length of the CDR3 is 15 residues. CDR3 nucleotides: TGCGCCAGCAGCCCGACCGGGACAGGGGGGACTGAAGCTTTCTTT. Translation gives CASSPTGTGGTEAFF.

This chain uses TRBV7-3 with TRBJ2-3, with 11 bases lining up with TRBD2. The CDR3 extends over 15 amino acids. V shed 4 bases and J 5 bases; nucleotides not matched to a gene: 5. CDR1 SGHTA and CDR2 FQGTGA come from the germline V gene. CDR3 coding DNA: TGTGCCAGCAGCTCCTCCCTAGCGGGAGGAGATACGCAGTATTTT. Encoded protein: CASSSSLAGGDTQYF. The full variable domain, with the rest looked up from reference TRBV7-3 and TRBJ2-3, is GAGVSQTPSNKVTEKGKYVELRCDPISGHTALYWYRQSLGQGPEFLIYFQGTGAADDSGLPNDRFFAVRPEGSVSTLKIQRTERGDSAVYLCASSSSLAGGDTQYFGPGTRLTVL.